This T cell receptor (beta chain) was documented in a study of shared clonotypes between healthy human individuals. Whole-study results and caveats: Tissue TCR repertoires likely differ from these blood-only repertoires. Clonotypes not shared had lower generation probabilities than those common to all four donors.

V trimming: 3 bases; J trimming: 7 bases; junction bases outside the gene matches: 9. This CDR3 has 15 residues. The germline CDR1 and CDR2 sequences are SGHVS and FQNEAQ. This clone was detected only once. Its cognate antigen is unknown. Sequenced by immunoSEQ multiplex PCR; TCRdb stores in-frame clones only, minus some. This table has more than 2 million clones, 85% to 95% appearing once. The sample taken for sequencing was naive CD4+ T cells sorted from blood. Subset in this sample: CD45RA+ positively selected. The source of this sequence is a man aged 18-30 years in good health. This rearrangement joins TRBV7-8 to TRBJ1-1, with 9 bases identical to TRBD1. CDR3 sequence reads: CASSFSGGQGGEAFF. The DNA for the CDR3 is TGTGCCAGCAGCTTTAGCGGGGGACAGGGAGGTGAAGCTTTCTTT.